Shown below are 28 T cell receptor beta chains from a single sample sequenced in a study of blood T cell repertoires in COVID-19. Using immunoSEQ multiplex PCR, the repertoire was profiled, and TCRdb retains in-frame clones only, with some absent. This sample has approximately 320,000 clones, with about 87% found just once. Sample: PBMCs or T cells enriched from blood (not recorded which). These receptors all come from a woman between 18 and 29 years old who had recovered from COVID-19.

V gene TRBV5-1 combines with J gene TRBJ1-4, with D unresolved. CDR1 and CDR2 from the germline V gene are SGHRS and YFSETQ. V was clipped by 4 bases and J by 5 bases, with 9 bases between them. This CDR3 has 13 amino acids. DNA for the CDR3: TGCGCCAGCAGCCTACCTACGAATGAAAAACTGTTTTTT. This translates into CASSLPTNEKLFF.

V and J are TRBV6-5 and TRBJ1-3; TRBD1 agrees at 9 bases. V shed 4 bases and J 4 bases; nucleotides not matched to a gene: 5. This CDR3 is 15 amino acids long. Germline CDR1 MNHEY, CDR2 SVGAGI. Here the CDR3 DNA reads TGTGCCAGCAGTTTGGGACAGGGTCTGGGAAACACCATATATTTT. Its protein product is CASSLGQGLGNTIYF.

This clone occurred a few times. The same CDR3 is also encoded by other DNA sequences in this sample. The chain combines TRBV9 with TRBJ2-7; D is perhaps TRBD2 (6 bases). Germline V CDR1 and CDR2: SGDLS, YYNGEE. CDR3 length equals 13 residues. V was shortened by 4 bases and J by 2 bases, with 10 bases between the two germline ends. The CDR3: CASSPAGPYEQYF. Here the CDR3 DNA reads TGTGCCAGCAGCCCGGCGGGACCCTACGAGCAGTACTTC.

In nucleotides, the CDR3 is TGTGCCAGCAGCCAAGAAGTGAGGGCATACACTGAAGCTTTCTTT. It specifies CASSQEVRAYTEAFF. This sequence joins TRBV3-1 (or the pseudogene TRBV3-2) and TRBJ1-1, with no clear D. The germline gives CDR1 LGHDT, CDR2 YNNKEL (reference sequence). Trimming shortened V by 0 bases and J by 3 bases, and 11 bases separated the two germline ends. The CDR3 has 15 amino acids.

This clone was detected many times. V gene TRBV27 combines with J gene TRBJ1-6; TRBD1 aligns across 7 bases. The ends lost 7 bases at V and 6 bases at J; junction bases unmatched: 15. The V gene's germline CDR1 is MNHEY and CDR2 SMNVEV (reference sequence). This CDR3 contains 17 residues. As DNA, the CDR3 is TGTGCCAGCACAAGCAGGACAGGACTGTACACTAATTCACCCCTCCACTTT. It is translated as CASTSRTGLYTNSPLHF.

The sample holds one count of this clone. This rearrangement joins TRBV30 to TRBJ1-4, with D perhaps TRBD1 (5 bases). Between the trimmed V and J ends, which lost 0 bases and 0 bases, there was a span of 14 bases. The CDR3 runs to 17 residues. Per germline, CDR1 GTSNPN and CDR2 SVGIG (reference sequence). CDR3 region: CAWSVGRAWTTNEKLFF. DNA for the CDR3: TGTGCCTGGAGTGTGGGCAGGGCGTGGACAACTAATGAAAAACTGTTTTTT.

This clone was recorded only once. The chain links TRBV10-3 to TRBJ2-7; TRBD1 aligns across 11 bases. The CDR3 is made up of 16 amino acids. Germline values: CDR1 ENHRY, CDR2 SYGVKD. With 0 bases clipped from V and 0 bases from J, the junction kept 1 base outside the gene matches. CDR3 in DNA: TGTGCCATCAGTGAGTCGGGACAGGGGGGCTCCTACGAGCAGTACTTC. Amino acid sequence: CAISESGQGGSYEQYF.

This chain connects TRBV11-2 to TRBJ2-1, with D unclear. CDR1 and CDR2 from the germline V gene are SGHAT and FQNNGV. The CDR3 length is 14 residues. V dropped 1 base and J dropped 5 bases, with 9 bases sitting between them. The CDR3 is CASSLAFTDNEQFF. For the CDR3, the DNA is TGTGCCAGCAGCTTAGCCTTCACAGACAATGAGCAGTTCTTC.

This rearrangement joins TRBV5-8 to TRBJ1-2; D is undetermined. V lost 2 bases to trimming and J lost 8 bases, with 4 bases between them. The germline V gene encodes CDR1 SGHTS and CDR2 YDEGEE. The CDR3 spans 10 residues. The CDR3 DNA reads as TGTGCCAGCAGCTTCTTCGGCTACACCTTC. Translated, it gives CASSFFGYTF.

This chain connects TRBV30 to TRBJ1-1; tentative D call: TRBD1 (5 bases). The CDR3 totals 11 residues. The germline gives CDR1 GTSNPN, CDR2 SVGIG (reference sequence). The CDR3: CVQGGNTEAFF. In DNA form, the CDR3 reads TGTGTCCAGGGAGGGAACACTGAAGCTTTCTTT. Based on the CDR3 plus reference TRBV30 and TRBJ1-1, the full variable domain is SQTIHQWPATLVQPVGSPLSLECTVEGTSNPNLYWYRQAAGRGLQLLFYSVGIGQISSEVPQNLSASRPQDRQFILSSKKLLLSDSGFYLCVQGGNTEAFFGQGTRLTVV.

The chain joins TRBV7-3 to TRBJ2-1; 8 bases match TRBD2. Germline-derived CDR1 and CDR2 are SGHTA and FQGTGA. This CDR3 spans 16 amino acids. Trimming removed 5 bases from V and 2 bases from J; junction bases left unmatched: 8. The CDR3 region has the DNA TGTGCCAGCAGCGTATATAGCGGGGCCCCCTACAATGAGCAGTTCTTC. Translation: CASSVYSGAPYNEQFF.

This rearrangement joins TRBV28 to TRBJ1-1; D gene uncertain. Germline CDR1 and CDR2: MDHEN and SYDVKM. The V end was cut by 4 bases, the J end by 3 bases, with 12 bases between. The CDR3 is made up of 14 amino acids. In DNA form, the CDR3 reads TGTGCCAGCAGTTCCCCGTCGTTGTACACTGAAGCTTTCTTT. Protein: CASSSPSLYTEAFF.

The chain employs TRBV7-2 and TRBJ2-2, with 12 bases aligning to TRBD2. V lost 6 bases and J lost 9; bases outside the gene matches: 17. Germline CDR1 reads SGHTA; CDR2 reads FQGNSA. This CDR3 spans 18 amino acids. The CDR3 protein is CASRRWLAGGPVSRELFF. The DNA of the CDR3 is TGTGCCAGCAGGAGATGGCTAGCGGGAGGGCCGGTATCTAGGGAGCTGTTTTTT.

CDR3 sequence: CASSPSSYGYTF. The CDR3 coding sequence is TGTGCCAGCAGCCCGTCGAGTTATGGCTACACCTTC. The chain employs TRBV9 and TRBJ1-2; D not certain. Between the trimmed V and J ends, which lost 4 bases and 5 bases, there was a span of 9 bases. The CDR3 has 12 residues. Germline values: CDR1 SGDLS, CDR2 YYNGEE.

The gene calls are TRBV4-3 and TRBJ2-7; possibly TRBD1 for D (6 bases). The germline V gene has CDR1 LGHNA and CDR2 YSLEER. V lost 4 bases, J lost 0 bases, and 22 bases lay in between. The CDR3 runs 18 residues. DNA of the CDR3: TGCGCCAGCAGCCGAATAATTAGACCGGGACATCCCTCCTACGAGCAGTACTTC. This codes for CASSRIIRPGHPSYEQYF.

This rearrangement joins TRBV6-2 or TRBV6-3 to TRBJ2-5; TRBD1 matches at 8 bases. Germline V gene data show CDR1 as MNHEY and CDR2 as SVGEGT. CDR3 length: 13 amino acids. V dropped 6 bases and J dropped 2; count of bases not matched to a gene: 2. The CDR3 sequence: CASSRDRQETQYF. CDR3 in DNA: TGTGCCAGCAGCCGGGACAGGCAAGAGACCCAGTACTTC.

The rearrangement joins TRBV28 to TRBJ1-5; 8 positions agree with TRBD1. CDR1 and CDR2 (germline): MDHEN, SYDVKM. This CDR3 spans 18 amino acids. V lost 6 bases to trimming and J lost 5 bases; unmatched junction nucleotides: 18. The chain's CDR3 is CASRRGRTGPGRDQPQHF. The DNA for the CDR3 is TGTGCCAGCAGACGCGGAAGGACAGGGCCGGGCAGGGATCAGCCCCAGCATTTT.

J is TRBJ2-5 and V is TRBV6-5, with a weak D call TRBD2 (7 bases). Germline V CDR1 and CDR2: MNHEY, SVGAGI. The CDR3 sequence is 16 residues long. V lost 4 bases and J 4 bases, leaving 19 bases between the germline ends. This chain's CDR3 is CASSLQGAGDPETQYF. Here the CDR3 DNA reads TGTGCCAGCAGTTTACAGGGTGCGGGAGACCCAGAGACCCAGTACTTC.

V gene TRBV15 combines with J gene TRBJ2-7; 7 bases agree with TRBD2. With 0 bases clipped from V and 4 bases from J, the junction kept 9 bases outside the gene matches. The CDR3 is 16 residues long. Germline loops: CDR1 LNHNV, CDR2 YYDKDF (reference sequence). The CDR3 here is CATSRDLPGRAYEQYF. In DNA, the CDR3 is TGTGCCACCAGCAGAGATCTCCCAGGGAGGGCTTACGAGCAGTACTTC.

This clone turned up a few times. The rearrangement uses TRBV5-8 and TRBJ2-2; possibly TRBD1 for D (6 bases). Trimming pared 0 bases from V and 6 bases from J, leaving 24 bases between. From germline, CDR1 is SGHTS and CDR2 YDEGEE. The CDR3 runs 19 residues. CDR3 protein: CASSLGTGSRGAPAGELFF. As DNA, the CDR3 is TGTGCCAGCAGCTTGGGTACAGGGAGCAGGGGCGCCCCGGCCGGGGAGCTGTTTTTT.

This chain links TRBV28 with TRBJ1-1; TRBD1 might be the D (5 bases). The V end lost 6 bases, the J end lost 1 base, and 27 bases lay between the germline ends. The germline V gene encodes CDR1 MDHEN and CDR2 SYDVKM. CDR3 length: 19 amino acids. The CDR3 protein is CASRNPIGAKYSSNTEAFF. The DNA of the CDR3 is TGTGCCAGCAGGAACCCAATTGGGGCCAAATATAGTTCGAACACTGAAGCTTTCTTT.

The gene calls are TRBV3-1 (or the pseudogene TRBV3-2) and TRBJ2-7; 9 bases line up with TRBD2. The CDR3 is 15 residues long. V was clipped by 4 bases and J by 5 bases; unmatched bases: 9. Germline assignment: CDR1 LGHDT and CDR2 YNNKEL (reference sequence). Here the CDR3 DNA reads TGTGCCAGCAGCCCCTATAGCGGGAGCCCCGACGAGCAGTACTTC. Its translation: CASSPYSGSPDEQYF.

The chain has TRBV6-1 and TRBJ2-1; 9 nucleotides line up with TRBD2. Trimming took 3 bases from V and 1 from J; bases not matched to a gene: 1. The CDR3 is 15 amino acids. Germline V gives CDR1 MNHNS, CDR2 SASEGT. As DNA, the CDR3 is TGTGCCAGCAGTGATAGCGGGAGTTCCTACAATGAGCAGTTCTTC. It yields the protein CASSDSGSSYNEQFF.

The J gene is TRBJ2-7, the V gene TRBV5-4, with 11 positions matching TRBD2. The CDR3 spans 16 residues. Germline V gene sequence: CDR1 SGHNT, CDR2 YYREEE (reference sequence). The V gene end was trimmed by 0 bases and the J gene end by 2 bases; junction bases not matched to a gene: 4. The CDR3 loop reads CASSLEGSGGAYEQYF. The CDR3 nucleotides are TGTGCCAGCAGCTTGGAGGGTAGCGGGGGGGCCTACGAGCAGTACTTC.

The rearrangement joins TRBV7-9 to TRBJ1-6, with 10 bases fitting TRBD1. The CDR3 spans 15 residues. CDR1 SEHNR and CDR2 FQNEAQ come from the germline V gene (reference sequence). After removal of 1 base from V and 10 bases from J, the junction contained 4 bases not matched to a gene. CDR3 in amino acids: CASSLGGQGHSPLHF. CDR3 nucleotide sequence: TGTGCCAGCAGCTTAGGGGGACAGGGGCACTCACCCCTCCACTTT.

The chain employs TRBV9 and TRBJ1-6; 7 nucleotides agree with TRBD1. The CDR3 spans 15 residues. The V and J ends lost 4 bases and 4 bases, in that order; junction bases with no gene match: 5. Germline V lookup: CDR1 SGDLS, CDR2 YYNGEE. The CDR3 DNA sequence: TGTGCCAGCAGCACCGGGGACAGTTATAATTCACCCCTCCACTTT. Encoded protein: CASSTGDSYNSPLHF. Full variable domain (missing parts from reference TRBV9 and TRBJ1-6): DSGVTQTPKHLITATGQRVTLRCSPRSGDLSVYWYQQSLDQGLQFLIQYYNGEERAKGNILERFSAQQFPDLHSELNLSSLELGDSALYFCASSTGDSYNSPLHFGNGTRLTVT.

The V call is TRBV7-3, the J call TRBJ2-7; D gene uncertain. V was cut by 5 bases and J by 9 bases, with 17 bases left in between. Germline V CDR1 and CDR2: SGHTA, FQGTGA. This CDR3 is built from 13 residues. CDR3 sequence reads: CASSLRPGSAQYF. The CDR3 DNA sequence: TGTGCCAGCAGCCTCCGCCCGGGTTCAGCGCAGTACTTC.

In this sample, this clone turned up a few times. For the CDR3, the DNA is TGTGCCAGCAGCTCGGACGGGGACTATGGCTACACCTTC. As protein: CASSSDGDYGYTF. V usage is TRBV7-9 and J usage is TRBJ1-2, with unresolved D. Trimming took off 4 bases at V and 3 bases at J, with 9 bases between the two ends. The CDR3 is 13 amino acids. Germline V lookup: CDR1 SEHNR, CDR2 FQNEAQ (reference sequence).